The clone carrying this TCR beta chain was seen only once. The sample belongs to a study of blood T cell repertoires in COVID-19. Study summary: The origin of the acute and convalescent COVID-19 samples was the United States, Italy and Spain. The analysed material was cDNA or gDNA that came from T cells, B-cell-depleted T cells, or PBMCs.

As processed by the authors: Using reference gene primer amplification, nucleated cell counts were estimated. Assay used: immunoSEQ multiplex PCR; TCRdb lists only in-frame clones, some missing. V, J and clone size derive from that table, while D and trimming were established from the DNA sequence. The top ten hold about 4.5% of the sample, which has 200,000 to 250,000 clones, more than 75% seen once. Individuals aged roughly 18 to 90 years were recruited from about two dozen US areas. The CDR3 contains 16 residues. V shed 3 bases and J shed 4 bases, with 18 bases lying between them. CDR1 is GTSNPN, CDR2 SVGIG, per germline (reference sequence).

Sequenced: PBMCs or T cells enriched from blood (not recorded which). V usage is TRBV30 and J usage is TRBJ1-4; D ambiguous. The TCR comes from a man aged 30 to 45 with acute COVID-19. The chain's CDR3 is CAWRDNGRRINEKLFF. The CDR3 DNA reads as TGTGCCTGGAGGGATAACGGACGGAGGATTAATGAAAAACTGTTTTTT.